This T cell receptor beta chain was captured in a study of CD8 T cells in Susac syndrome. Unmatched junction bases numbered 7, after V lost 1 base and J lost 5 bases. Germline CDR1 SGHNT, CDR2 YYREEE (reference sequence). The CDR3 length is 15 residues. In blood CD8+ and CD4+ T cells, TCR beta underwent sequencing. Random hexamers were used to reverse transcribe the RNA input (0.5 to 1 ug). Amplification of the TCR beta CDR3 was carried out by immunoSEQ multiplex PCR, which spanned a total of 54 Vbeta and 13 Jbeta segments. TCRdb itself ran the immunoSEQ multiplex PCR reads through MiXCR, one entry per CDR3 protein. Of some 120,000 distinct CDR3 sequences in the sample, 90% to 95% are singletons; the top ten hold roughly 0.12%.

The chain employs TRBV5-4 and TRBJ2-5; 8 nucleotides match TRBD2. The TCR was taken from a human donor in good health. Source material: CD4+ T cells from PBMCs. CDR3 DNA: TGTGCCAGCAGCTTGAAGCTAGCGGGCAAGGAGACCCAGTACTTC. It encodes CASSLKLAGKETQYF.